This TCR beta chain was sequenced during a study of cytomegalovirus exposure and HLA in healthy donors (dated by TCRdb to the late 2010s). For context, the study as a whole: An earlier analysis of approximately 590 of the donors reported 250 to 300 Gb of sequence data and approximately 110 million unique TCR beta sequences from 150 million to 200 million T cells. To predict cytomegalovirus infection status, the study brought together high-throughput TCR immunosequencing, statistical association of individual TCRs with disease status, and machine learning. The number of typed donors differed by locus: about 620-640 for A, B, C, DRB1 and DQB1; some 500 for DQA1; approximately 610 for DPA1; and some 450 for DPB1. A later genetic analysis took genome-wide SNP genotypes for about 55% of the 666 donors and used that subset as a discovery cohort. In a later analysis, previously published TCR beta repertoires from several hundred donors were re-analyzed and high-resolution HLA genotyping was added so that TCR occurrence patterns could be studied. On average, 235,054 unique TCR beta nucleotide sequences were sequenced per donor among a few hundred genotyped donors of the cohort, with 15% to 20% of those sequences being non-productive. Around 320 gigabases of sequencing data and roughly 90 million unique TCR sequences were included in an early release covering around 650 HLA-typed donors. Donor age, sex, ethnicity and CMV serostatus were collected together with the repertoire data. Of the approximately 400 genotyped donors, approximately 80% were placed in the genetic ancestry cluster associated with self-reported Caucasian donors. Several DR-DQ haplotypes were handled as single units for association and clustering because linkage in the cohort was strong. The study used immunosequencing to profile the T cell repertoires of approximately 650 subjects and linked those repertoires to cytomegalovirus serostatus. An earlier analysis of around 540 of the donors applied high-throughput TCR beta sequencing to assess whether each TCR beta V gene segment acted as functional or pseudogenic. HLA typing covered class I and class II loci at four-digit resolution. A separate validation cohort of approximately 120 different subjects was used in addition to the approximately 640-subject first cohort. The study aimed to test whether cataloging public T cell receptors could reveal signatures of past pathogen exposure. Every repertoire in the discovery cohort had been generated on one and the same sequencing platform. Rather than using new phenotypic data, the later analysis identified candidate immune exposures from TCR beta sequences and from how often those sequences occurred across donors. Results the study describes overall, beyond this receptor: In this cohort, only TCR beta chains were sequenced, and detectable features were limited by the absence of alpha or paired-chain data. Most TCR sequences were seen in very few donors, while some public TCRs were found in many individuals. Some IMGT-functional V segments, including TRBV6-2 and TRBV6-3, could not be distinguished by the 87-base-pair reads and were therefore excluded. A later analysis associated about 18,000 TCR beta sequences with specific HLA alleles at a false discovery rate of 0.05. In both the original and validation cohorts, the classifier was reported to diagnose cytomegalovirus status with high specificity and sensitivity. In a later analysis, most CMV-associated TCR beta chains were found to appear HLA-restricted, with HLA associations seemingly driven largely by CMV exposure. A further reported finding was that TCR beta sequences accurately predicted the HLA-A and HLA-B alleles for most subjects in the first cohort. A cluster of highly shared sequence variants was judged likely to represent a technical artifact of the sequencing pipeline. The study gave a list of 150 to 200 TCR beta chains associated with cytomegalovirus. According to the authors, the approach could potentially be generalized to other disease states and immunological phenotypes. When HLA alleles, especially DR and DQ, strongly co-occurred, attributing TCR associations to individual alleles was difficult. Linkage disequilibrium might explain the correlated functional status among segregating V segments, but an unknown experimental factor could not be excluded. In an earlier analysis of some 550 of the donors, most TCR beta V segments were observed in productive rearrangements about 87% or about 30% of the time, broadly matching IMGT annotations. In a later analysis, several top co-occurrence clusters were reported to appear linked to parvovirus B19, influenza, CMV and Epstein-Barr virus. A few of the identified cytomegalovirus-associated TCR beta chains were confirmed in vitro to be specific for cytomegalovirus antigens. Because counts were too low, some 16 rarely observed V segments, including chromosome 9 orphons, were excluded from the earlier analysis of 587 of the donors. Sequencing depth was assumed to be roughly uniform across donors in the presence/absence analyses, though that assumption may not hold. In a later analysis, HLA-associated TCR beta chains showed more clonal expansion and lower generation probabilities than non-associated chains that were equally common. In a later genetic analysis, a missense DCLRE1C variant was associated with V-gene and J-gene trimming of TCR beta chains, and the association was replicated in an independent cohort. In a later analysis, TCR association rates were found to vary across HLA loci, with the most associated TCRs seen for DRB1 alleles and the fewest for HLA-C alleles. Compared with the roughly 670-donor mean, donors in an Asian-associated ancestry cluster had fewer N-insertions in productive TCRs, according to a later genetic analysis. Immune exposure information for the cohort was limited to CMV serostatus. Because HLA typing was missing for some donors at each locus, association tests included only the typed subset.

The cohort consisted of 650 to 700 healthy bone marrow donors. At the time of sampling, all cohort members were nominally healthy, though unrecorded immune exposures were likely present. The donor was CMV seronegative and was included in the group of several hundred seronegative cohort members. Every donor gave a peripheral blood sample, and the peripheral blood mononuclear cells from that sample were used for TCR beta sequencing. The Qiagen DNeasy Blood Extraction Kit was used to extract genomic DNA from the blood cell samples. Notes on this clone: Which antigen it targets is not known. The sample holds no much larger clone one base away, and base qualities are not on file.

Clipping removes 4 bases from V and 4 bases from J, with 5 as the unmatched junction base count. The germline V gene supplies CDR1 SGHRS and CDR2 YFSETQ. The CDR3 runs 14 amino acids, cysteine and phenylalanine included. Of the read, only the CDR3 DNA is kept; its 42 bases are in frame from base 1. Libraries were prepared through the immunoSEQ multiplex PCR assay. For the multiplex PCR, a mixture combining 60 forward primers for TCR Vbeta segments and 13 reverse primers for TCR Jbeta segments was used. The CDR3 region of rearranged TCR beta genes was amplified from genomic DNA with a multiplex PCR assay. The Illumina HiSeq System was used to sequence the amplified TCR beta libraries as 87-base-pair reads. As for the original processing: In a later analysis, some 80 million unique TCR beta chains were counted across the approximately 670 repertoires, and around 10 million of these chains were shared by at least two donors. To remove PCR and sequencing errors, raw reads were error-corrected and collapsed into unique sequences using a nearest-neighbor algorithm that merged closely related sequences. To assign V, D and J gene segments, CDR3 sequences were aligned to IMGT reference sequences. For a sequence to be retained, a match of at least six nucleotides was required to both a V gene segment and a J gene segment. Rearrangements were called productive when the CDR3 lacked stop codons and stayed in frame with V and J; all others were non-productive. CDR3 was defined by IMGT convention, running from the second conserved V-encoded cysteine to the conserved J-encoded phenylalanine. The earlier analysis of about 640 of the donors excluded any sequence lacking an unambiguous match to a single V gene segment. An earlier analysis of approximately 590 of the donors called V segments functional above 56.7% productive rearrangements and segregating when the between-donor standard deviation exceeded 5%. A statistical classification framework was developed to diagnose cytomegalovirus status using the catalog of TCR beta chain sequences. A later analysis assigned V and J genes by comparing TCR nucleotide sequences with IMGT/GENE-DB human TR gene sequences. The TCRdist pipeline was used in a later analysis to assign CDR3 sequences and most-parsimonious VDJ recombination scenarios. In a later analysis, each TCR beta chain was defined by its CDR3 amino acid sequence together with its V-gene family, and reads without a unique V-gene family were excluded. As a way to deal with suspected cross-contamination and a sequencing artifact, a later analysis dropped roughly 620 nucleotide sequences that were highly shared and had low generation probability. A later analysis calculated a clonal expansion index for each public chain from normalized within-repertoire ranks of inferred template counts. In a later analysis, generation probabilities were computed using a VDJ recombination model fitted to out-of-frame rearrangements, and the results were checked against IGoR. A later analysis scored TCR-TCR, TCR-HLA and TCR-CMV co-occurrence with hypergeometric tests, applying a repertoire-size bias correction to TCR pairs. False discovery rates were estimated in a later analysis by permuting HLA or CMV assignments 20 times. In a later analysis, co-occurring TCRs were grouped with DBSCAN, and TCRdist sequence similarity was added when clustering was performed within HLA-allele-positive subsets. Repertoires with fewer than 30,000 or more than 120,000 public chains, plus five repertoires with anomalous nucleotide sharing, were excluded from co-occurrence clustering. The immuneACCESS repertoire file appears here via TCRdb, limited to in-frame rearrangements. These files lack a portion of the clones; in checked studies, under half of the deficit traces to unresolved V genes, and the cause of the others is not known. The V and J calls and clone size come from that table; D and trimming were worked out from the DNA. This sample is represented by 130,000 to 150,000 clones; roughly three quarters of them were singletons. Of the sample, 2.5% to 3% is held by the ten largest clones.

The V and J segments used are TRBV5-1 and TRBJ2-7; TRBD1 matches 10 bases in the middle. Sequencing used PBMCs. The sequence derives from a female donor in good health and CMV-seronegative. The bases are TGCGCCAGCAGCGCCGGGACAGGGGTATACGAGCAGTACTTC. It encodes CASSAGTGVYEQYF.